This T cell receptor beta chain came from a study of shared clonotypes between healthy human individuals. Sorted-subset replicate PCR reactions contained 200 ng DNA, corresponding to some 28,000 T cell genomes. Produced via immunoSEQ multiplex PCR; TCRdb's table is partial and in-frame only. The repertoire consists of roughly 500,000 clones, with about 95% occurring once and the leading ten covering roughly 0.06%. General study findings and limits: Memory subsets generally showed lower estimated richness than naive subsets.

Points on this clone: Its matching antigen is unknown.

Donors comprised healthy HIV-negative adults lacking recent acute infections or vaccinations. Nashville, Tennessee was home to all donors, who were Caucasian adults. The sequencing input was naive CD4+ T cells sorted from blood. Subset: CD45RA+ positively selected. This sequence originates from a woman aged 30 to 39 in good health.

The CDR3 DNA follows: TGTGCCAGCAGTTTTTCGGACATTGGATTTAACTATGGCTACACCTTC. Amino acid sequence: CASSFSDIGFNYGYTF. The V gene is TRBV28, the J gene TRBJ1-2; weak D call: TRBD1 (5 bases). The CDR3 is 16 residues long. Trimming stripped 3 bases from V and 1 base from J, with 15 bases between. From germline, CDR1 is MDHEN and CDR2 SYDVKM.